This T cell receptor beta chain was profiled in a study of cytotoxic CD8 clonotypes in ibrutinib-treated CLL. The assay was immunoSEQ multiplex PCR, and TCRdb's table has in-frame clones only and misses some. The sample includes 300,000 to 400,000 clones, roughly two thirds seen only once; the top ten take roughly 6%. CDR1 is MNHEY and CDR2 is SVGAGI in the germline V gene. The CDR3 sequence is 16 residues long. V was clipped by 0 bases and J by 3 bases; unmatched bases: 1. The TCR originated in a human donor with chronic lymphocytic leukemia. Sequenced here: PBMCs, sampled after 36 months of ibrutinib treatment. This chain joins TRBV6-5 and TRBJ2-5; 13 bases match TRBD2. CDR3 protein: CASSYSGLAGEETQYF. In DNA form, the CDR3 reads TGTGCCAGCAGTTACTCAGGACTAGCGGGAGAAGAGACCCAGTACTTC.